A selection of T cell receptor beta chains follows, all from one sample in a study of blood T cell repertoires in COVID-19. This table comes from immunoSEQ multiplex PCR, and its TCRdb copy is limited to in-frame clones, with some not included. The table lists approximately 75,000 clones, less than 90% of them singletons. Sequenced input: peripheral blood. All receptors derive from a man aged 45-60 years with COVID-19, enrolled during active disease. CDR3s include the opening cysteine and the closing phenylalanine or tryptophan. D genes are given only for firm matches. A clone size is listed for some rows: how often the clone was seen (once, few, many), or a class if it is expanded.

TRBJ2-7,TRBV4-3,.,.,CASSQDRGYEQYF,TGCGCCAGCAGCCAAGATCGGGGCTACGAGCAGTACTTC
TRBJ1-1,TRBV5-1,.,.,CASSLAAGDTEAFF,TGCGCCAGCAGCTTGGCAGCAGGGGACACTGAAGCTTTCTTT
TRBJ2-7,TRBV6-2/TRBV6-3,.,.,CASSPSHPRTPGYEQYF,TGTGCCAGCAGTCCATCTCACCCTAGGACCCCGGGGTACGAGCAGTACTTC
TRBJ2-3,TRBV7-9,.,TRBD2,CASSLDGGVLTDTQYF,TGTGCCAGCAGCTTAGATGGGGGGGTCCTCACAGATACGCAGTATTTT
TRBJ1-4,TRBV4-2,.,.,CASSQDTGTGNEKLFF,TGTGCCAGCAGCCAAGACACCGGAACGGGGAATGAAAAACTGTTTTTT
TRBJ2-7,TRBV30,.,TRBD2,CAWSVMRGALGYEQYF,TGTGCCTGGAGTGTAATGCGGGGGGCGCTGGGGTACGAGCAGTACTTC
TRBJ1-2,TRBV28,.,.,CASVTAGYGYTF,TGTGCCAGCGTGACGGCGGGCTATGGCTACACCTTC
TRBJ1-2,TRBV5-1,.,TRBD1,CASSSPDRDSYGYTF,TGCGCCAGCAGCTCCCCGGACAGGGATTCCTATGGCTACACCTTC
TRBJ2-5,TRBV9,few,.,CASSVGQVFQETQYF,TGTGCCAGCAGCGTAGGGCAAGTATTCCAAGAGACCCAGTACTTC
TRBJ1-3,TRBV6-6,.,TRBD1,CASSPPPGGQGSGNTIYF,TGTGCCAGCAGTCCACCCCCTGGGGGACAGGGAAGTGGAAACACCATATATTTT
TRBJ2-7,TRBV27,.,TRBD1,CASSKISGTDYEQYF,TGTGCCAGCAGTAAAATCTCCGGGACAGACTACGAGCAGTACTTC
TRBJ1-1,TRBV28,.,.,CASSLERSMNTEAFF,TGTGCCAGCAGTTTAGAACGGAGCATGAACACTGAAGCTTTCTTT
TRBJ2-2,TRBV18,.,TRBD1,CASSPRQGYTGELFF,TGTGCCAGCTCACCAAGACAGGGCTACACCGGGGAGCTGTTTTTT
TRBJ2-3,TRBV6-5,.,.,CASLSSARTDTQYF,TGTGCCAGCCTCTCCTCAGCGAGGACAGATACGCAGTATTTT
TRBJ2-2,TRBV7-3,.,TRBD2,CASSLRGTSVQAGELFF,TGTGCCAGCAGCTTAAGGGGGACTAGCGTCCAGGCGGGGGAGCTGTTTTTT
TRBJ2-5,TRBV5-1,.,TRBD1,CASSPGTAQGTQYF,TGCGCCAGCAGCCCCGGGACAGCCCAAGGGACCCAGTACTTC
TRBJ2-7,TRBV6-5,.,.,CASSPGAFTIYEQYF,TGTGCCAGCAGTCCAGGGGCCTTTACCATCTACGAGCAGTACTTC
TRBJ2-1,TRBV5-4,.,.,CASSLPLGGSYNEQFF,TGTGCCAGCAGCTTGCCGCTGGGGGGCTCCTACAATGAGCAGTTCTTC
TRBJ1-2,TRBV3-1/TRBV3-2,.,.,CASSQDRGGYTF,TGTGCCAGCAGCCAAGACAGGGGCGGCTACACCTTC
TRBJ2-7,TRBV3-1/TRBV3-2,.,.,CASSQDISYEQYF,TGTGCCAGCAGCCAAGATATCTCCTACGAGCAGTACTTC
TRBJ2-7,TRBV25-1,.,.,CASSEVSKSYEQYF,TGTGCCAGCAGTGAAGTGAGTAAGTCCTACGAGCAGTACTTC
TRBJ1-2,TRBV5-4,.,TRBD1,CASSLQGAANYGYTF,TGTGCCAGCAGCCTACAGGGGGCGGCTAACTATGGCTACACCTTC
TRBJ1-5,TRBV29-1,.,.,CSVQEGRNQPQHF,TGCAGCGTCCAGGAGGGCCGAAATCAGCCCCAGCATTTT
TRBJ2-1,TRBV12-5,.,TRBD2,CASGSTSGRASIDEQFF,TGTGCTAGTGGTTCGACTAGCGGGAGGGCCTCTATCGATGAGCAGTTCTTC
TRBJ2-5,TRBV9,.,.,CASSVAGRSRIQETQYF,TGTGCCAGCAGCGTAGCAGGGCGGTCAAGAATCCAAGAGACCCAGTACTTC
TRBJ2-6,TRBV5-4,.,.,CASSLELTGANVLTF,TGTGCCAGCAGCTTGGAATTAACTGGGGCCAACGTCCTGACTTTC
TRBJ1-1,TRBV5-1,.,.,CASSLVNRVSTEAFF,TGCGCCAGCAGCTTGGTGAACAGGGTGAGCACTGAAGCTTTCTTT
TRBJ2-2,TRBV11-3,.,.,CARYSGETGELFF,TGTGCCAGGTATAGCGGAGAAACCGGGGAGCTGTTTTTT
TRBJ1-5,TRBV27,.,TRBD1,CATKPGQVNQPQHF,TGTGCCACGAAACCGGGACAGGTCAATCAGCCCCAGCATTTT
TRBJ1-5,TRBV28,.,TRBD1,CASRTLPGGKIQPQHF,TGTGCCAGCAGGACCCTACCAGGGGGGAAAATTCAGCCCCAGCATTTT
TRBJ1-1,TRBV28,.,.,CASSFLGGAGRDTEAFF,TGTGCCAGCAGTTTTTTAGGGGGGGCGGGTAGAGACACTGAAGCTTTCTTT
TRBJ1-4,TRBV27,.,.,CASSPAGPLNEKLFF,TGTGCCAGCAGTCCCGCGGGACCTTTAAATGAAAAACTGTTTTTT
TRBJ2-5,TRBV3-1/TRBV3-2,.,.,CASSHPQGIQETQYF,TGTGCCAGCAGCCACCCACAGGGAATCCAAGAGACCCAGTACTTC
TRBJ2-1,TRBV4-3,few,.,CASSQDQLTYNEQFF,TGCGCCAGCAGCCAAGATCAACTAACGTACAATGAGCAGTTCTTC
TRBJ2-1,TRBV2,.,.,CASADPSPSYNEQFF,TGTGCCAGTGCAGATCCTAGCCCCTCCTACAATGAGCAGTTCTTC
TRBJ1-3,TRBV29-1,.,.,CSVGQSSGNTIYF,TGCAGCGTAGGACAGAGCTCTGGAAACACCATATATTTT
TRBJ1-1,TRBV15,.,TRBD1,CATSRNQGASTEAFF,TGTGCCACCAGCAGAAATCAGGGGGCGAGCACTGAAGCTTTCTTT
TRBJ2-3,TRBV27,.,.,CASSMQTDTQYF,TGTGCCAGCAGTATGCAGACAGATACGCAGTATTTT
TRBJ1-5,TRBV28,.,TRBD1,CAGGPGQGAQPQHF,TGTGCCGGCGGGCCGGGACAGGGCGCTCAGCCCCAGCATTTT
TRBJ2-3,TRBV11-2,.,TRBD1,CASSLDRDRGADTQYF,TGTGCCAGCAGCTTAGATCGGGACAGGGGGGCAGATACGCAGTATTTT
TRBJ1-2,TRBV30,.,.,CAGGDNYGYTF,TGTGCCGGCGGGGACAACTATGGCTACACCTTC
TRBJ1-3,TRBV28,.,TRBD1,CASSLKGAGGNTIYF,TGTGCCAGCAGTTTGAAGGGGGCTGGAGGAAACACCATATATTTT
TRBJ2-7,TRBV7-9,.,TRBD2,CASSLAVSGGRAGEQYF,TGTGCCAGCAGCTTAGCGGTTTCTGGCGGGAGGGCCGGCGAGCAGTACTTC
TRBJ2-7,TRBV7-6,.,TRBD2,CASSLEVSGRTYEQYF,TGTGCCAGCAGCTTAGAAGTTAGCGGGAGGACTTACGAGCAGTACTTC
TRBJ1-5,TRBV7-6,.,.,CASSPLSGGGPQHF,TGTGCCAGCAGCCCTCTTAGTGGGGGGGGGCCCCAGCATTTT
TRBJ1-2,TRBV27,.,.,CASSEQGPVEYGYTF,TGTGCCAGCAGTGAACAGGGTCCGGTCGAATATGGCTACACCTTC
TRBJ2-7,TRBV29-1,.,.,CSVEGQSYEQYF,TGCAGCGTTGAAGGACAGTCCTACGAGCAGTACTTC
TRBJ1-5,TRBV7-2,.,.,CASSSHGPHQPQHF,TGTGCCAGCAGTTCCCACGGTCCGCACCAGCCCCAGCATTTT
TRBJ2-2,TRBV21-1,.,.,CASSKSPPGTGNGELFF,TGTGCCAGCAGCAAATCACCCCCCGGGACAGGGAACGGGGAGCTGTTTTTT
TRBJ2-1,TRBV28,.,TRBD2,CASSSTGTSGRLLLSYNEQFF,TGTGCCAGCAGTTCTACAGGGACTAGCGGGAGGCTCCTTTTGTCCTACAATGAGCAGTTCTTC
TRBJ2-1,TRBV11-2,.,.,CASSLDRVNNEQFF,TGTGCCAGCAGCTTAGATCGGGTCAACAATGAGCAGTTCTTC
TRBJ2-1,TRBV19,.,TRBD1,CASSIGRGNEQFF,TGTGCCAGTAGTATTGGCAGGGGGAATGAGCAGTTCTTC
TRBJ1-1,TRBV6-1,.,.,CASSDTLRGGLVNTEAFF,TGTGCCAGCAGTGACACCTTACGGGGGGGGCTGGTAAACACTGAAGCTTTCTTT
TRBJ1-1,TRBV11-2,few,TRBD1,CASSSPGGQGTEAFF,TGTGCCAGCAGCTCTCCAGGGGGCCAGGGCACTGAAGCTTTCTTT